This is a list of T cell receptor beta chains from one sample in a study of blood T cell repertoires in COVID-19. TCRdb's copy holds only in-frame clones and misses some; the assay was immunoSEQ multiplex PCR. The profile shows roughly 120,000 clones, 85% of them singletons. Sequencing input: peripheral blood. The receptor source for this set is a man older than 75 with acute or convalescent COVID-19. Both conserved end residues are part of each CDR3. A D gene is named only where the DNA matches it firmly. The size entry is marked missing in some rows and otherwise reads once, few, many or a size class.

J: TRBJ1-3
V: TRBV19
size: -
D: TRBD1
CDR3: CASRRTGELSGNTIYF
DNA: TGTGCCAGTAGGAGGACAGGAGAACTTTCTGGAAACACCATATATTTT

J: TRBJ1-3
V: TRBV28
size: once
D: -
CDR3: CASSPGLGNTIYF
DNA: TGTGCCAGCAGCCCTGGACTTGGAAACACCATATATTTT

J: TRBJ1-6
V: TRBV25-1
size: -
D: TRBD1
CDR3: CASSGGTGGYNSPLHF
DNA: TGTGCCAGCAGTGGGGGGACAGGGGGCTATAATTCACCCCTCCACTTT

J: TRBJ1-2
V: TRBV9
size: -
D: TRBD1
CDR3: CASTDPGQALTGYTF
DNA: TGTGCCAGCACCGATCCGGGACAGGCTTTAACCGGCTACACCTTC

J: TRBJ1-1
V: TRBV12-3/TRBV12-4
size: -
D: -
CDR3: CASSLIDTEAFF
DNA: TGTGCCAGCAGTTTAATCGACACTGAAGCTTTCTTT

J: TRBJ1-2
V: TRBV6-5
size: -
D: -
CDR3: CAIDPGVDGYTF
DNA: TGTGCCATCGACCCAGGGGTAGATGGCTACACCTTC

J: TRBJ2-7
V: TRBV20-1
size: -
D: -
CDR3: CSASGTVYEQYF
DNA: TGCAGTGCTAGTGGCACGGTGTACGAGCAGTACTTC

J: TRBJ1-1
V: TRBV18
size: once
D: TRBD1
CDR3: CASSQRTGGTEAFF
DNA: TGTGCCAGCTCACAACGGACAGGGGGCACTGAAGCTTTCTTT

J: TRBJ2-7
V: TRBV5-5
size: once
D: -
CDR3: CASSIGQPTVGYYEQYF
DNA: TGTGCCAGCAGCATCGGACAGCCAACAGTTGGGTACTACGAGCAGTACTTC

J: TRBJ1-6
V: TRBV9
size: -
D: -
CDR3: CASSADPVSPLHF
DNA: TGTGCCAGCAGCGCAGATCCCGTTTCACCCCTCCACTTT

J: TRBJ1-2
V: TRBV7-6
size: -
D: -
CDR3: CASSLALGVRGYGYTF
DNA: TGTGCCAGCAGCTTAGCGCTCGGAGTCCGGGGCTATGGCTACACCTTC

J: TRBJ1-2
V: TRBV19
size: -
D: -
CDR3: CASSIQDVPGGYTF
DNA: TGTGCCAGTAGTATACAGGACGTTCCAGGGGGCTACACCTTC

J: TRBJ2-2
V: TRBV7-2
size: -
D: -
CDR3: CASSPDKINTGELFF
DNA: TGTGCCAGCAGCCCGGACAAGATAAACACCGGGGAGCTGTTTTTT

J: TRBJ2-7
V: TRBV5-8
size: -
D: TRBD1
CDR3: CASSFLGQGTYEQYF
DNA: TGTGCCAGCAGCTTCTTGGGACAGGGGACCTACGAGCAGTACTTC

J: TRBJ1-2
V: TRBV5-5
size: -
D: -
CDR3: CASSPTDFNYGYTF
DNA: TGTGCCAGCAGCCCGACAGACTTCAACTATGGCTACACCTTC

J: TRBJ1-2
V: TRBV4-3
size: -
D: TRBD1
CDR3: CASSSGQGAYGYTF
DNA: TGCGCCAGCAGTTCCGGACAGGGGGCTTATGGCTACACCTTC

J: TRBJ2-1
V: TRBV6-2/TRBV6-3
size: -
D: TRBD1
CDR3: CASSYWRQGGNEQFF
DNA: TGTGCCAGCAGTTACTGGAGACAGGGTGGTAATGAGCAGTTCTTC

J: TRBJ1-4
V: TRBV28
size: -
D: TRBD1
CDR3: CASRTGGAREKLFF
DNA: TGTGCCAGCAGGACAGGGGGCGCGAGAGAAAAACTGTTTTTT

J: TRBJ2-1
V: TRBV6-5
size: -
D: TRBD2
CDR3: CASMMGGGGYNEQFF
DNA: TGTGCCAGCATGATGGGCGGGGGGGGATACAATGAGCAGTTCTTC

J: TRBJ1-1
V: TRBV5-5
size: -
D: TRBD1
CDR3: CASSSQGQGATEAFF
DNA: TGTGCCAGCAGCTCCCAGGGGCAGGGGGCCACTGAAGCTTTCTTT

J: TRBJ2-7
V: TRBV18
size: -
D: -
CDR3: CASSPGGYEQYF
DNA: TGTGCCAGCTCACCAGGGGGGTACGAGCAGTACTTC

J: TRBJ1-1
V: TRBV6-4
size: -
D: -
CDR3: CASKDSSTGNTEAFF
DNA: TGTGCCAGCAAAGACAGCTCTACTGGGAACACTGAAGCTTTCTTT

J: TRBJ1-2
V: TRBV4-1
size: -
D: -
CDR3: CASSQPGNYGYTF
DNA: TGCGCCAGCAGCCAGCCAGGAAACTATGGCTACACCTTC

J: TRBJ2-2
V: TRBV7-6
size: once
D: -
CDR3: CASSLPSSTGELFF
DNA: TGTGCCAGCAGCTTACCTAGCAGCACCGGGGAGCTGTTTTTT

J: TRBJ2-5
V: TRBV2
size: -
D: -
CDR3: CASAEYQETQYF
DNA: TGTGCCAGCGCTGAGTACCAAGAGACCCAGTACTTC

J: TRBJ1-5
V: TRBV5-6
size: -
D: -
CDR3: CASSPWRGGKGNQPQHF
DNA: TGTGCCAGCAGCCCGTGGAGAGGGGGTAAAGGCAATCAGCCCCAGCATTTT

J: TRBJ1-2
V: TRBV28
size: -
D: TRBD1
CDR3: CASTEGGQGDYGYTF
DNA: TGTGCCAGCACCGAGGGGGGACAGGGTGACTATGGCTACACCTTC

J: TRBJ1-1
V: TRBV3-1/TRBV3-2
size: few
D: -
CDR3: CASSHGLLNTEAFF
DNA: TGTGCCAGCAGCCATGGACTCTTGAACACTGAAGCTTTCTTT

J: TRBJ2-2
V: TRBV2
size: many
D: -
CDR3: CASNLASGTGELFF
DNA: TGTGCCAGCAATTTGGCGTCGGGCACCGGGGAGCTGTTTTTT

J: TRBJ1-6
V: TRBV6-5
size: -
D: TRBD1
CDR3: CASRGGTGANSPLHF
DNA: TGTGCCAGCAGAGGAGGGACAGGGGCAAATTCACCCCTCCACTTT

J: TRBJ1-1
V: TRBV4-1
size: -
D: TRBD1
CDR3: CASSQEGTGNTEAFF
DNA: TGCGCCAGCAGCCAAGAAGGGACAGGCAACACTGAAGCTTTCTTT

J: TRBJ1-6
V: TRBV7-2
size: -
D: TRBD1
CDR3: CASRGQGVSPLHF
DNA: TGTGCCAGCAGGGGACAGGGAGTTTCACCCCTCCACTTT